The sequence of this TCR beta chain was determined in a study of regulatory T cells in long-lasting Graves disease. Study as a whole: Patients with persistent Graves' disease had over 5 years of antithyroid drugs and persistent TSH receptor antibodies.

Libraries of TCR beta came from iRepertoire HTBI primers plus Arm-PCR of CDR3 regions. TCRdb processed the multiplex PCR reads anew with MiXCR; each CDR3 protein has one entry. The table has 350,000 to 450,000 distinct CDR3 sequences, 21% seen once. Time point here: persistent/refractory GD, antithyroid drugs over 5 years with positive TRAb. Extracted RNA from PBMCs served as the source of the TCR library. Graves' disease was diagnosed by American Thyroid Association guidelines. Patient provenance is recorded as an endocrinology department in Xi'an, China. The specimen was peripheral blood mononuclear cells (PBMCs), collected when the disease was refractory, from a patient treated with antithyroid drugs. The sequence derives from a female donor with Graves disease.

CDR3 DNA sequence: TGTGCCAGCAGCTTAGGAGGGAGGGCTTACAATGAGCAGTTCTTC. Encoded protein: CASSLGGRAYNEQFF. The chain couples TRBV11-2 to TRBJ2-1; 7 positions agree with TRBD2. Losses at the gene ends were 1 base for V and 4 bases for J; bases not matched to a gene: 4. Germline CDR1 and CDR2: SGHAT and FQNNGV. This CDR3 contains 15 residues. The variable domain in full, with the rest retrieved from reference TRBV11-2 and TRBJ2-1, is EAGVAQSPRYKIIEKRQSVAFWCNPISGHATLYWYQQILGQGPKLLIQFQNNGVVDDSQLPKDRFSAERLKGVDSTLKIQPAKLEDSAVYLCASSLGGRAYNEQFFGPGTRLTVL.